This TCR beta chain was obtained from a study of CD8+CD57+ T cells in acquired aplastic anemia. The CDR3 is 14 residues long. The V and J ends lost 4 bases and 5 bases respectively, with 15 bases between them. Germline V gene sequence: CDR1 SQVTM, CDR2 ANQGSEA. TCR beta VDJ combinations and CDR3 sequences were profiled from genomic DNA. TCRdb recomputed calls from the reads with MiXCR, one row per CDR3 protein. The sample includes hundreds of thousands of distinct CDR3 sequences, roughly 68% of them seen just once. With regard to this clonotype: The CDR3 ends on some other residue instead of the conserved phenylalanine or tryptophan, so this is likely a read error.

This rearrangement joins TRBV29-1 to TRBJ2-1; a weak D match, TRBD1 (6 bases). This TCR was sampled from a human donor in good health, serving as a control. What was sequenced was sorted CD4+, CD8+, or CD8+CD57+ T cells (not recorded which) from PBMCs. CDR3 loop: CSVAWTEANNEQFV. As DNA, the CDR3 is TGCAGCGTTGCATGGACAGAGGCTAACAATGAGCAGTTCGTC.